This T cell receptor (beta chain) was captured by sequencing in a study of T cell changes during pregnancy in multiple sclerosis. Here immunoSEQ multiplex PCR was the method, and the copy in TCRdb shows in-frame clones only, minus some. This table holds some 35,000 clones, roughly 90% found once. Germline V gene sequence: CDR1 SGHRS, CDR2 YFSETQ. This CDR3 has 17 amino acids. After removal of 1 base from V and 0 bases from J, the junction contained 5 bases not matched to a gene. The rearrangement uses TRBV5-1 and TRBJ2-1; TRBD1 matches 9 bases. Sequenced material: CD4+ T cells from peripheral blood mononuclear cells, taken after pregnancy. The clonotype originates from a female donor in good health, enrolled as a control in a pregnancy study. CDR3 bases: TGCGCCAGCAGCTTGTGGGGACAGGGTGTCTCCTACAATGAGCAGTTCTTC. Translation: CASSLWGQGVSYNEQFF.